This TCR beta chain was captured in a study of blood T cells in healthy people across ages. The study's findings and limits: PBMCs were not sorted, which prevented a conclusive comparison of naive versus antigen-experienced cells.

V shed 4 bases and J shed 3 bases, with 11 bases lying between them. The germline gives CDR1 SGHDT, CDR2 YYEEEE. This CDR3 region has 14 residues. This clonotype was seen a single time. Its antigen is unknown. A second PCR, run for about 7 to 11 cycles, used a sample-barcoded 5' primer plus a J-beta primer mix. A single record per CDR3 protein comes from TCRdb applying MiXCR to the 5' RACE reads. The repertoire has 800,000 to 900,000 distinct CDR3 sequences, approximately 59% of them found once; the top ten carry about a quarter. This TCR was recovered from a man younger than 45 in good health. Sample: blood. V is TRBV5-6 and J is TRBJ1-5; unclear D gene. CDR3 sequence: CASSGGHSNQPQHF. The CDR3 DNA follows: TGTGCCAGCAGCGGCGGGCATTCCAATCAGCCCCAGCATTTT.